Below, 23 T cell receptor beta chains from the same sample are listed, as sequenced in a study of beta chain features in type 1 diabetes. TCRB transcripts that were expressed got sequenced, as all of the isolated RNA had been reverse transcribed. Repertoires were generated with immunoSEQ multiplex PCR, while TCRdb's copy carries only in-frame clones and drops some. The sample includes a few hundred thousand clones, about 14% of them seen just once. Input material: naive CD4+ T cells from blood. The receptors were gathered from a woman aged 18-29 years in good health.

This chain connects TRBV5-1 to TRBJ2-7; tentatively, D is TRBD1 (6 bases). V lost 0 bases and J 4 bases, leaving 11 bases between the germline ends. The length of the CDR3 is 14 residues. From germline, CDR1 is SGHRS and CDR2 YFSETQ. This chain's CDR3 is CASSLEGGSYEQYF. The CDR3 DNA reads as TGCGCCAGCAGCTTGGAAGGGGGTAGTTACGAGCAGTACTTC.

This clone was seen only a few times. This chain joins TRBV5-4 and TRBJ1-5, with D maybe TRBD1 (5 bases). V lost 0 bases to trimming and J lost 1 base, with 11 bases between them. This CDR3 has 16 residues. Germline values: CDR1 SGHNT, CDR2 YYREEE (reference sequence). In nucleotides, the CDR3 is TGTGCCAGCAGCTTGGGGGGCAGAAGGAGCAATCAGCCCCAGCATTTT. Amino acid sequence: CASSLGGRRSNQPQHF.

This clone showed up just a few times. The chain has TRBV11-2 and TRBJ1-3, with D unresolved. CDR3 length equals 14 residues. CDR1 is SGHAT, CDR2 FQNNGV, per germline. The V end was cut by 8 bases, the J end by 1 base, with 12 bases between. Here the CDR3 DNA reads TGTGCCAGCCGCGGTCCCAGATCTGGAAACACCATATATTTT. This translates into CASRGPRSGNTIYF.

On this clone: Other nucleotide sequences from this sample produce the same CDR3. The genes are TRBV29-1 and TRBJ2-4; D gene uncertain. In germline, CDR1 is SQVTM, CDR2 ANQGSEA. There are 14 residues in the CDR3. Trimming pared 4 bases from V and 0 bases from J, leaving 10 bases between. The CDR3 nucleotides read TGCAGCGTTGCTGGCCTCTTAGCCAAAAACATTCAGTACTTC. This gives the protein CSVAGLLAKNIQYF.

In its sample, this clone was seen a few times. The chain is built from TRBV2 and TRBJ2-3; no firm D call. The germline gives CDR1 SNHLY, CDR2 FYNNEI. V shed 6 bases and J shed 2 bases, with 9 bases lying between them. This CDR3 is 13 amino acids long. DNA for the CDR3: TGTGCCAGCAGCGGCAGGCTCACAGATACGCAGTATTTT. Translating gives CASSGRLTDTQYF.

This clone has more than one count but fewer than ten. The chain employs TRBV25-1 and TRBJ1-2; 7 bases align to TRBD1. CDR3 length: 15 residues. The V gene end was trimmed by 0 bases and the J gene end by 8 bases; junction bases not matched to a gene: 9. Germline assignment: CDR1 MGHDK and CDR2 SYGVNS. The CDR3, as DNA: TGTGCCAGCAGTGAATATGGACCCGCAGGGGGAGGCTACACCTTC. Its translation is CASSEYGPAGGGYTF.

The rearrangement links TRBV10-3 to TRBJ2-7; 8 nucleotides line up with TRBD1. The CDR3 totals 12 residues. V shed 10 bases and J 3 bases; nucleotides not matched to a gene: 5. Looked up from germline, CDR1 is ENHRY and CDR2 is SYGVKD. The CDR3 bases are TGTGCCACAGGACAGGGACGCTACGAGCAGTACTTC. Amino acid sequence: CATGQGRYEQYF.

This clone was picked up a small number of times. The chain employs TRBV4-3 and TRBJ2-1, with TRBD2 matching over 10 bases. The CDR3 is 15 residues long. Germline assignment: CDR1 LGHNA and CDR2 YSLEER. The junction had 8 bases not matched to a gene; V was cut back by 4 bases and J by 8 bases. CDR3 nucleotides: TGCGCCAGCAGCCGAGCTAGCGGGAGTCGGGATGAGCAGTTCTTC. Its translation: CASSRASGSRDEQFF.

The chain recombines TRBV7-9 with TRBJ1-1, with 7 bases that match TRBD1. V shed 5 bases and J 1 base; nucleotides not matched to a gene: 10. The CDR3 has 16 amino acids. Germline V gene sequence: CDR1 SEHNR, CDR2 FQNEAQ (reference sequence). The CDR3 DNA is TGTGCCAGCAGCCGATCCGCGGGACAGACGAACACTGAAGCTTTCTTT. Translated: CASSRSAGQTNTEAFF.

In its sample, this clone was seen a few times. The chain is built from TRBV28 and TRBJ2-7; 9 bases align to TRBD2. V trimming: 3 bases; J trimming: 1 base; junction bases outside the gene matches: 7. This CDR3 contains 16 residues. Germline-derived CDR1 and CDR2 are MDHEN and SYDVKM. CDR3 sequence: CASSFLRGRASYEQYF. As DNA, the CDR3 is TGTGCCAGCAGTTTCCTTCGCGGGAGGGCATCCTACGAGCAGTACTTC.

In its sample, this clone was seen a few times. The rearrangement joins TRBV6-5 to TRBJ1-1, with D possibly matching TRBD1 (6 bases). Trimming left V 6 bases short and J 9 bases short, with 14 bases between. The CDR3 runs 12 residues. CDR1 and CDR2 (germline): MNHEY, SVGAGI. CDR3: CASSPGQQKAFF. CDR3 DNA: TGTGCCAGCAGCCCAGGACAGCAAAAAGCTTTCTTT.

Written as DNA, the CDR3 is TGCGCCAGCAGCCAAGAGGACAGAGGGTATGGCTACACCTTC. This gives the protein CASSQEDRGYGYTF. The V and J genes are TRBV4-3 and TRBJ1-2, with D perhaps matching TRBD1 (6 bases). The CDR3 contains 14 residues. The germline gives CDR1 LGHNA, CDR2 YSLEER. V was pared by 0 bases and J by 5 bases, with 10 bases between.

This clone has just a few counts. CDR3 nucleotide sequence: TGTGCCAGCAGCTTCCTCTTCTACGAGCAGTACTTC. Its translation is CASSFLFYEQYF. The chain joins TRBV7-2 to TRBJ2-7; D call uncertain. The CDR3 length is 12 residues. Germline V gene sequence: CDR1 SGHTA, CDR2 FQGNSA. The germline V and J ends were trimmed by 3 bases and 3 bases, with 6 bases remaining between them.

This clone was observed a few times. This chain links TRBV6-6 with TRBJ2-5, with 7 bases fitting TRBD2. This CDR3 region has 14 residues. Germline V lookup: CDR1 MNHNY, CDR2 SVGAGI (reference sequence). Germline trimming cut 4 bases from V and 4 bases from J; bases unmatched to any gene: 6. The chain's CDR3 is CASSSLLASETQYF. The CDR3 nucleotides read TGTGCCAGCAGTTCCCTACTAGCGTCAGAGACCCAGTACTTC.

This clone appeared a few times. The chain's CDR3 is CASNPMAVNEQFF. The CDR3 nucleotides are TGTGCCAGCAACCCAATGGCGGTCAATGAGCAGTTCTTC. This chain uses TRBV7-9 with TRBJ2-1; no reliable D call. Trimming stripped 7 bases from V and 6 bases from J, with 13 bases between. CDR1 is SEHNR and CDR2 is FQNEAQ in the germline V gene (reference sequence). CDR3 length equals 13 residues.

The chain recombines TRBV30 with TRBJ1-2, with D possibly matching TRBD1 (6 bases). The CDR3 has 15 amino acids. The V gene's germline CDR1 is GTSNPN and CDR2 SVGIG (reference sequence). V was trimmed by 1 base and J by 2 bases, leaving 14 bases between them. CDR3 DNA: TGTGCCTGGAGTGCGTCGGGACACGGGAACTATGGCTACACCTTC. Protein sequence: CAWSASGHGNYGYTF.

This chain links TRBV5-1 with TRBJ2-1; possibly TRBD2 for D (6 bases). The CDR3 runs to 14 residues. Looked up from germline, CDR1 is SGHRS and CDR2 is YFSETQ. V lost 0 bases, J lost 7 bases, and 11 bases lay in between. CDR3 protein: CASSLARAGNEQFF. The CDR3 DNA reads TGCGCCAGCAGCTTGGCCAGGGCGGGGAATGAGCAGTTCTTC.

This clone came up a few times. J is TRBJ2-4 and V is TRBV29-1, with D maybe TRBD2 (7 bases). The V gene's germline CDR1 is SQVTM and CDR2 ANQGSEA. The CDR3 length is 16 residues. V lost 1 base to trimming and J lost 3 bases, with 16 bases between them. The CDR3 nucleotides are TGCAGCGTTGAAGTTATGGGGGGGCTCGGCAAAAACATTCAGTACTTC. Translated: CSVEVMGGLGKNIQYF. The whole variable domain, remainder taken from reference TRBV29-1 and TRBJ2-4, is SAVISQKPSRDICQRGTSLTIQCQVDSQVTMMFWYRQQPGQSLTLIATANQGSEATYESGFVIDKFPISRPNLTFSTLTVSNMSPEDSSIYLCSVEVMGGLGKNIQYFGAGTRLSVL.

The chain links TRBV5-6 to TRBJ1-1, with D unresolved. In germline, CDR1 is SGHDT, CDR2 YYEEEE. CDR3 length: 13 amino acids. V was pared by 1 base and J by 1 base, with 5 bases between. CDR3 nucleotides: TGTGCCAGCAGCTTGTGGCCGAACACTGAAGCTTTCTTT. Protein product: CASSLWPNTEAFF.

V and J are TRBV30 and TRBJ2-1; 10 bases agree with TRBD2. This CDR3 spans 15 amino acids. V trimming: 3 bases; J trimming: 4 bases; junction bases outside the gene matches: 6. Per germline, CDR1 GTSNPN and CDR2 SVGIG (reference sequence). The CDR3 protein is CAWRLAGVSYNEQFF. In DNA, the CDR3 is TGTGCCTGGAGGCTAGCGGGAGTGTCATACAATGAGCAGTTCTTC. Combining the CDR3 with reference TRBV30 and TRBJ2-1 gives the whole variable domain SQTIHQWPATLVQPVGSPLSLECTVEGTSNPNLYWYRQAAGRGLQLLFYSVGIGQISSEVPQNLSASRPQDRQFILSSKKLLLSDSGFYLCAWRLAGVSYNEQFFGPGTRLTVL.

This clone was seen a few times. The chain combines TRBV4-2 with TRBJ2-4; no clear D. CDR1 is LGHNA and CDR2 is YNFKEQ in the germline V gene. The CDR3 contains 14 residues. Deletions cut 2 bases from V and 3 bases from J, with 8 bases between. CDR3: CASSQTEVKNIQYF. CDR3 DNA: TGTGCCAGCAGCCAAACAGAAGTCAAAAACATTCAGTACTTC.

This clone has just a few counts. The chain has TRBV30 and TRBJ1-5, with TRBD1 as a possible D gene (6 bases). Germline loops: CDR1 GTSNPN, CDR2 SVGIG (reference sequence). The V gene lost 5 bases and the J gene lost 3 bases, with 8 bases spanning the gap. The CDR3 spans 12 residues. The CDR3 region is CAWGQTNQPQHF. In nucleotides, the CDR3 is TGTGCCTGGGGACAGACCAATCAGCCCCAGCATTTT.

The V gene is TRBV28, the J gene TRBJ2-5; perhaps TRBD2 as D (7 bases). Looked up from germline, CDR1 is MDHEN and CDR2 is SYDVKM. CDR3 length equals 15 residues. Trimming stripped 5 bases from V and 1 base from J, with 14 bases between. CDR3 coding DNA: TGTGCCAGCAGTCAGAATCGGGGGGCCCAAGAGACCCAGTACTTC. Residues: CASSQNRGAQETQYF.